The clone carrying this TCR beta chain was counted many times. Antigen unknown. Quantitative barcoded 5'-RACE was used to prepare TCR beta libraries. TCRdb re-analysed the 5' RACE reads in MiXCR, keeping a single row per CDR3 protein. Among roughly 91,000 distinct CDR3 sequences listed, 8% to 10% were seen once. From germline, CDR1 is KGHSH and CDR2 LQKENI. The CDR3 runs to 12 residues. V was clipped by 2 bases and J by 4 bases, with 4 bases between them. The data originate from a study of CD8 T cells in ankylosing spondylitis. Regarding the study as a whole: Enrichment of disease-linked clones was reportedly significant in matched ankylosing spondylitis synovial fluid. Clones that were linked to disease were CD8+ and were relatively rare in peripheral blood.

The sequenced sample consisted of blood, either unsorted or a sorted T cell fraction (not recorded which). This chain links TRBV18 with TRBJ2-3; D is undetermined. This clonotype was sampled from a male donor with ankylosing spondylitis or in good health (not recorded which). The CDR3 protein is CASSPESDTQYF. CDR3 bases: TGTGCCAGCTCACCAGAGTCAGATACGCAGTATTTT. Combining the CDR3 with reference TRBV18 and TRBJ2-3 gives the whole variable domain NAGVMQNPRHLVRRRGQEARLRCSPMKGHSHVYWYRQLPEEGLKFMVYLQKENIIDESGMPKERFSAEFPKEGPSILRIQQVVRGDSAAYFCASSPESDTQYFGPGTRLTVL.